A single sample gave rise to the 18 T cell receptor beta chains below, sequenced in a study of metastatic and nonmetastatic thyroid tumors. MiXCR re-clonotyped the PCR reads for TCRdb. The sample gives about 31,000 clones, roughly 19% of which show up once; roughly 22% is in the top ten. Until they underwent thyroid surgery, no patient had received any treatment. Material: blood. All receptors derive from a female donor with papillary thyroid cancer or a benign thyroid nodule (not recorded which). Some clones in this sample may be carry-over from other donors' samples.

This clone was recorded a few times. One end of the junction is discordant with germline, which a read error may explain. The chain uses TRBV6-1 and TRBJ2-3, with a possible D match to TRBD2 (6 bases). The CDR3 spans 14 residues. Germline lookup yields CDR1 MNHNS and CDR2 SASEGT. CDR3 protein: CARRRAGRGDTQYF. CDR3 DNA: TGTGCCCGCAGACGGGCGGGGCGAGGTGATACGCAGTATTTT.

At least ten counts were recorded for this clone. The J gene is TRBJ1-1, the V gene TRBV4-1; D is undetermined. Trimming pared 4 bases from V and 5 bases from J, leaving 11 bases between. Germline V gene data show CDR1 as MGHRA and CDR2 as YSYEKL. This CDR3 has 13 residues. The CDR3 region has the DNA TGCGCCAGCAGCCTGAATGGGATGACTGAAGCTTTCTTT. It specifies CASSLNGMTEAFF.

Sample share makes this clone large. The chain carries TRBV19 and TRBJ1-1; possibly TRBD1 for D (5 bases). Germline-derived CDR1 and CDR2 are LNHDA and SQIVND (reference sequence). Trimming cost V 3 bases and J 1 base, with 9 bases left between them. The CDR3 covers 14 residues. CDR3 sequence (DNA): TGTGCCAGTAGTATTGGGGGTTGGAACACTGAAGCTTTCTTT. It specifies CASSIGGWNTEAFF. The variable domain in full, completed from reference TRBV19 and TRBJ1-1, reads DGGITQSPKYLFRKEGQNVTLSCEQNLNHDAMYWYRQDPGQGLRLIYYSQIVNDFQKGDIAEGYSVSREKKESFPLTVTSAQKNPTAFYLCASSIGGWNTEAFFGQGTRLTVV.

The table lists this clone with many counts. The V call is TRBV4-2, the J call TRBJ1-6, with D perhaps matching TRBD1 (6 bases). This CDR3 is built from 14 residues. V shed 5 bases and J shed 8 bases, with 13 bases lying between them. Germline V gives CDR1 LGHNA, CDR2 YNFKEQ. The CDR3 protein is CASSSTGWDSPLHF. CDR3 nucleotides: TGTGCCAGCAGCTCCACAGGGTGGGATTCACCCCTCCACTTT.

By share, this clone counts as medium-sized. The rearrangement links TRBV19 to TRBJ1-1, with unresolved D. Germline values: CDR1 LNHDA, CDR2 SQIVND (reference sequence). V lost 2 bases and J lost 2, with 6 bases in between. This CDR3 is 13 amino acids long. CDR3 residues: CASSIRPNTEAFF. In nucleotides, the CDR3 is TGTGCCAGTAGTATAAGACCCAACACTGAAGCTTTCTTT.

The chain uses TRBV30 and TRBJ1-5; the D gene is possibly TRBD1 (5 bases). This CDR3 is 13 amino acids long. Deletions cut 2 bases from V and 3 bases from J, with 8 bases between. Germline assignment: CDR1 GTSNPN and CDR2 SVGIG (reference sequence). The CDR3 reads CAWSKDTNQPQHF. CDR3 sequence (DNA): TGTGCCTGGAGTAAGGACACCAATCAGCCCCAGCATTTT. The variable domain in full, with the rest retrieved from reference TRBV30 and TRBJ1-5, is SQTIHQWPATLVQPVGSPLSLECTVEGTSNPNLYWYRQAAGRGLQLLFYSVGIGQISSEVPQNLSASRPQDRQFILSSKKLLLSDSGFYLCAWSKDTNQPQHFGDGTRLSIL.

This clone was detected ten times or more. The CDR3 region has the DNA TGTGCCAGCAGCGTAGGAATAGGGGGGGACACTGAAGCTTTCTTT. Its protein product is CASSVGIGGDTEAFF. The V gene is TRBV9, the J gene TRBJ1-1; maybe TRBD1 (6 bases). Looked up from germline, CDR1 is SGDLS and CDR2 is YYNGEE. This CDR3 spans 15 amino acids. V shed 0 bases and J shed 3 bases, with 12 bases lying between them.

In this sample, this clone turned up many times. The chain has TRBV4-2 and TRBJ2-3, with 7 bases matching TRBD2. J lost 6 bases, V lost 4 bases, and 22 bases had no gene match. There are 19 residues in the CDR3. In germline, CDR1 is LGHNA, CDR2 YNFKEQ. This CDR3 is CASSPLLRQASGVLDTQYF. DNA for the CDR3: TGTGCCAGCAGCCCACTTTTGAGGCAGGCCAGCGGGGTACTCGATACGCAGTATTTT.

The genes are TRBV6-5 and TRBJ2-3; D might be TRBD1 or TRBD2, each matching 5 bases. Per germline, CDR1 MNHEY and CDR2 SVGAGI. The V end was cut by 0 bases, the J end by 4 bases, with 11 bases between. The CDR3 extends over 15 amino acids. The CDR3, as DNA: TGTGCCAGCAGTTACTCGACTGGGGGTGCAGATACGCAGTATTTT. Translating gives CASSYSTGGADTQYF.

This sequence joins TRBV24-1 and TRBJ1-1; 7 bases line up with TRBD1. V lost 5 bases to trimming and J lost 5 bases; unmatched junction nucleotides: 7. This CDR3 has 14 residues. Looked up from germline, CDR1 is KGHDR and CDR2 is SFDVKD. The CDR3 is CATSAGTGETEAFF. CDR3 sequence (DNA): TGTGCCACCAGTGCTGGCACAGGGGAGACTGAAGCTTTCTTT.

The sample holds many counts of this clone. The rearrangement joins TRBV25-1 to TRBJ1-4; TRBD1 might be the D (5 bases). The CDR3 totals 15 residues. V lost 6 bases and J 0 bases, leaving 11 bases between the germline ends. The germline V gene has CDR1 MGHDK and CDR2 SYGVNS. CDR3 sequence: CASRRRGATNEKLFF. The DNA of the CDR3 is TGTGCCAGCAGAAGGAGAGGGGCAACTAATGAAAAACTGTTTTTT. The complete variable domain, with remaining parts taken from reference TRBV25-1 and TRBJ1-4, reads EADIYQTPRYLVIGTGKKITLECSQTMGHDKMYWYQQDPGMELHLIHYSYGVNSTEKGDLSSESTVSRIRTEHFPLTLESARPSHTSQYLCASRRRGATNEKLFFGSGTQLSVL.

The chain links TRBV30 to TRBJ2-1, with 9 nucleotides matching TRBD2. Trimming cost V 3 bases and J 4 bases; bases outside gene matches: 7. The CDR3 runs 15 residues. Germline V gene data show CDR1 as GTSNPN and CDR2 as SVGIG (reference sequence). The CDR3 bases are TGTGCCTGGAGAAAGGTAGCGGGAGTTTACAATGAGCAGTTCTTC. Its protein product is CAWRKVAGVYNEQFF.

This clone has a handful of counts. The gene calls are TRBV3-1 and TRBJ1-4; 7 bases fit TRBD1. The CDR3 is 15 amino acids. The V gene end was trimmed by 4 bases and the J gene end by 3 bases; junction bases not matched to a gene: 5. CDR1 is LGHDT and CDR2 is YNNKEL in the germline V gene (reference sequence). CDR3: CASSPNRGSNEKLFF. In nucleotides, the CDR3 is TGTGCCAGCAGCCCAAACAGGGGATCTAATGAAAAACTGTTTTTT.

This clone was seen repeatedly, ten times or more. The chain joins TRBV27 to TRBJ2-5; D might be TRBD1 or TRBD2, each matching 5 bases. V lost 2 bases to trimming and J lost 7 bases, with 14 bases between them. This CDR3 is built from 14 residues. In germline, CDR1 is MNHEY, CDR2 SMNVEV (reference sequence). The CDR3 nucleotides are TGTGCCAGCAGTTTAACAGGCCTCCGGGGGACCCAGTACTTC. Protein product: CASSLTGLRGTQYF.

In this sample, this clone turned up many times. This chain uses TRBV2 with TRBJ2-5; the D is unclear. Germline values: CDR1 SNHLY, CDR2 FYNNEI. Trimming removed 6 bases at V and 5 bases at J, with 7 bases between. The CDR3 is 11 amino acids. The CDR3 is CASSLGETQYF. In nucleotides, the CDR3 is TGTGCCAGCAGCCTAGGGGAGACCCAGTACTTC.

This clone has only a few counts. CDR3 region: CASSLTRAQYF. CDR3 coding DNA: TGTGCCAGCAGTCTCACTAGGGCGCAGTATTTT. V and J are TRBV12-3 or TRBV12-4 and TRBJ2-3; perhaps TRBD2 as D (5 bases). Trimming shortened V by 5 bases and J by 10 bases, and 10 bases separated the two germline ends. The CDR3 loop spans 11 amino acids.

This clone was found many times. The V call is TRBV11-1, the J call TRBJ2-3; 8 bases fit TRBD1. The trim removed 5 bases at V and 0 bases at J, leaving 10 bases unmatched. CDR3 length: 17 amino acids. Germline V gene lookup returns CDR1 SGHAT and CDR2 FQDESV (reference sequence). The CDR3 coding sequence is TGTGCCAGCAGCCTATTACCCCAGGGGGCCAGCACAGATACGCAGTATTTT. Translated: CASSLLPQGASTDTQYF. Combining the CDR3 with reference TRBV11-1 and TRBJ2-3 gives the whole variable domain EAEVAQSPRYKITEKSQAVAFWCDPISGHATLYWYRQILGQGPELLVQFQDESVVDDSQLPKDRFSAERLKGVDSTLKIQPAELGDSAMYLCASSLLPQGASTDTQYFGPGTRLTVL.

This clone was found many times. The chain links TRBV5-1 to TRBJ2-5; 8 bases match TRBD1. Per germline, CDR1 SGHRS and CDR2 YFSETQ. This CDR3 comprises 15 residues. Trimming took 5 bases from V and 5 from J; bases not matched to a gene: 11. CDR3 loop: CASRAGGFFSETQYF. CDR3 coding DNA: TGCGCCAGCAGGGCAGGGGGCTTTTTTTCGGAGACCCAGTACTTC.